This TCR beta chain was retrieved from a study of blood T cells in healthy people across ages. This clonotype was observed a handful of times. The CDR3 consists of 14 residues. V shed 5 bases and J 10 bases; nucleotides not matched to a gene: 9. Peripheral blood, about 10 milliliters per donor, was collected. A minimum of 7 million PBMCs was isolated per sample. The use of a sample-barcoded 5' primer and a J-beta primer mix characterized a second PCR of roughly 6 to 11 cycles. Via MiXCR, TCRdb re-called the 5' RACE reads, giving one row per CDR3 protein. The sample shows about 760,000 distinct CDR3 sequences, just under 25% of them seen only once. The data were also submitted as part of a second study, on T cells of mothers and their children. This second study says: A few healthy Caucasian mothers, along with their six children, were the donors.

The TCR sequence derives from a boy aged 5 to 17 in good health. Sequencing was performed on blood. This rearrangement joins TRBV12-3 or TRBV12-4 to TRBJ1-4; 8 nucleotides align to TRBD1. CDR3 residues: CASSIRQGLGKLFF. The CDR3, as DNA: TGTGCCAGCAGTATCCGACAGGGGCTTGGAAAACTGTTTTTT.